Listed below are T cell receptor beta chains from one sample, sequenced in a study of blood T cell repertoires in COVID-19. The method was immunoSEQ multiplex PCR; TCRdb's version includes in-frame clones alone and lacks a portion of them. The table records around 200,000 clones, about 88% of them present only once. The sample comprised peripheral blood. These receptors were obtained from a man aged 40-49 years with active or convalescent COVID-19. Each CDR3 is given with its conserved first and last residue. Each record gives: D gene, V gene, clone size, CDR3 protein. A D gene is named only where the DNA matches it firmly. Clone size is stated in some rows and not others, as once, few, many or a class when expanded.

. | TRBV19 | few | CASRSGGLNTEAFF
TRBD1 | TRBV9 | . | CASSVDLRGGYTF
. | TRBV7-9 | . | CASSLSRAPAFF
. | TRBV13 | . | CASSLGQINQPQHF
TRBD1 | TRBV9 | . | CASSERDRGLTNEKLFF
TRBD1 | TRBV28 | . | CASIPSGGSYEQYF
TRBD1 | TRBV19 | few | CASSIDVRGQGRGYTF
. | TRBV28 | once | CASSLVSGSLDNEQFF
. | TRBV19 | . | CASSMSRQPQHF
TRBD1 | TRBV2 | . | CASSLRTGGFMNTEAFF
. | TRBV19 | . | CASSMGTGKYF
TRBD1 | TRBV28 | few | CASSLTTGVTQYF
. | TRBV6-5 | . | CASSMGHDYEQYF
. | TRBV7-2 | . | CASSLATGGYGYTF
. | TRBV7-2 | . | CASSSGAYEQYF
TRBD1 | TRBV6-5 | . | CASKTGTGIEKLFF
. | TRBV7-9 | . | CASSLEGLAATEAFF
. | TRBV28 | . | CASRPEGSATNEKLFF
. | TRBV6-1 | . | CASSEDSSGNTIYF
. | TRBV28 | . | CASSRSNQPQHF
. | TRBV4-3 | . | CASSQSRTDTNEKLFF
. | TRBV11-1 | . | CASSTGQNNEQFF
. | TRBV30 | . | CAWSVGQGKSSEQYF
TRBD1 | TRBV19 | once | CATSVDLTGGNQPQHF
TRBD2 | TRBV7-3 | . | CASSFWGGSETQYF
TRBD1 | TRBV11-2 | . | CASGLQGISYEQYF
. | TRBV10-2 | . | CASSERSGGNIQYF
. | TRBV28 | . | CASSFEAKTEGYTF
TRBD2 | TRBV13 | . | CASRSGRGSYNEQFF
. | TRBV19 | . | CASSMLGADNEKLFF
. | TRBV5-6 | . | CASSSDSAGAFF
. | TRBV6-5 | . | CASSPDSRKSPLHF
. | TRBV7-6 | . | CASSLRGATNEKLFF
. | TRBV27 | . | CASSLSRYGNTIYF
. | TRBV30 | . | CAWSVMNTEAFF
. | TRBV11-3 | . | CASSLDRVAEAFF
TRBD1 | TRBV19 | . | CASRTGGEVYGYTF
TRBD1 | TRBV6-5 | . | CASSWGQNNSPLHF
TRBD1 | TRBV7-9 | . | CASSTDRGSVNEKLFF
. | TRBV5-1 | . | CASSQTGSHEKLFF
. | TRBV18 | . | CASSGQQDQPQHF
TRBD1 | TRBV24-1 | . | CATSDPGTDTGELFF
TRBD1 | TRBV3-1/TRBV3-2 | . | CASSAGQPNTEAFF
. | TRBV9 | . | CASSVGYRPLSGNTIYF
. | TRBV21-1 | . | CASSKAPPLRNTDTQYF
TRBD1 | TRBV7-3 | . | CASSSRDRGLIGELFF
TRBD2 | TRBV19 | . | CASSSASGGRETQYF
. | TRBV7-9 | . | CASSPDKNQETQYF
TRBD1 | TRBV3-1/TRBV3-2 | few | CASSRPTGLGSPLHF
TRBD2 | TRBV19 | . | CASKTSGTDTQYF
. | TRBV21-1 | . | CASSKALGRVRNQPQHF
TRBD1 | TRBV6-6 | . | CASTGTGGNTGELFF